Listed below are T cell receptor beta chains from one sample, sequenced in a study of blood T cell repertoires in COVID-19. Here immunoSEQ multiplex PCR was the method, and the copy in TCRdb shows in-frame clones only, minus some. The sample has some 310,000 clones, roughly 88% seen once; the top ten hold roughly 2.9%. The sample consisted of peripheral blood. The receptor source for this set is a woman aged 25-40 years with COVID-19, enrolled during active disease. Each CDR3 is given with its conserved first and last residue. A D gene is named only where the DNA matches it firmly. For some rows the clone size is stated as once, few or many, or as a class when expanded; others skip it.

d_call j_call clone_size v_call cdr3_aa cdr3_nt
- TRBJ2-7 - TRBV3-1/TRBV3-2 CASSHSGLSYEQYF TGTGCCAGCAGCCACTCGGGTCTTTCCTACGAGCAGTACTTC
TRBD1 TRBJ1-1 - TRBV5-1 CASSSATGGTEAFF TGCGCCAGCAGCTCCGCCACAGGGGGGACTGAAGCTTTCTTT
- TRBJ2-1 - TRBV10-3 CAISDRANTYNEQFF TGTGCCATCAGTGACCGAGCGAACACCTACAATGAGCAGTTCTTC
TRBD1 TRBJ1-2 - TRBV2 CASSLRDRSPYGYTF TGTGCCAGCAGTCTACGGGACAGATCTCCCTATGGCTACACCTTC
- TRBJ1-2 - TRBV7-9 CASSFTGSNYGCTF TGTGCCAGCAGCTTTACAGGATCTAACTATGGCTGCACCTTC
TRBD2 TRBJ2-1 once TRBV6-4 CASSELAGGNEQFF TGTGCCAGCAGTGAACTAGCGGGAGGCAATGAGCAGTTCTTC
- TRBJ2-5 - TRBV2 CASSDFPQGAGTQYF TGTGCCAGCAGTGATTTTCCCCAGGGAGCGGGGACCCAGTACTTC
- TRBJ2-1 - TRBV6-2/TRBV6-3 CASSYPSGMRPNNEQFF TGTGCCAGCAGTTATCCTTCGGGGATGAGACCAAACAATGAGCAGTTCTTC
- TRBJ1-2 - TRBV5-1 CASSLASGYHYGYTF TGCGCCAGCAGCTTGGCATCAGGTTACCACTATGGCTACACCTTC
TRBD2 TRBJ2-5 - TRBV2 CASRSQPGLAGEETQYF TGTGCCAGCAGATCTCAACCGGGACTAGCGGGAGAAGAGACCCAGTACTTC
- TRBJ2-2 - TRBV5-6 CASSLVRKRSTGELFF TGTGCCAGCAGCTTGGTACGGAAGAGGAGCACCGGGGAGCTGTTTTTT
- TRBJ2-1 - TRBV3-1/TRBV3-2 CASSPGGWNEQFF TGTGCCAGCAGTCCAGGGGGGTGGAATGAGCAGTTCTTC
- TRBJ1-5 few TRBV28 CASSLPTGLGSNQPQHF TGTGCCAGCAGTTTACCTACGGGATTAGGTAGCAATCAGCCCCAGCATTTT
TRBD1 TRBJ1-6 - TRBV30 CAWTTRQGGYNSPLHF TGTGCCTGGACCACCCGACAGGGAGGCTATAATTCACCCCTCCACTTT
TRBD2 TRBJ2-2 - TRBV6-4 CASRGLAATGELFF TGTGCCAGCAGGGGACTAGCGGCCACCGGGGAGCTGTTTTTT
- TRBJ1-1 many TRBV2 CASSVSGGTGEAFF TGTGCCAGCAGTGTCTCCGGGGGGACTGGTGAAGCTTTCTTT
- TRBJ1-4 - TRBV29-1 CSVGGGFQEKLFF TGCAGCGTTGGTGGGGGGTTTCAGGAAAAACTGTTTTTT
- TRBJ1-5 - TRBV6-2/TRBV6-3 CASSFLGQLTPQPQHF TGTGCCAGCAGTTTCCTTGGACAGTTAACACCACAGCCCCAGCATTTT
- TRBJ1-5 - TRBV3-1/TRBV3-2 CASSQYRNQPQHF TGTGCCAGCAGCCAGTACAGGAATCAGCCCCAGCATTTT
TRBD2 TRBJ2-7 - TRBV5-1 CASSLLLAGNNEQYF TGCGCCAGCAGCTTATTACTAGCGGGAAACAACGAGCAGTACTTC
- TRBJ1-4 once TRBV28 CASSITAPLWLFF TGTGCCAGCAGTATAACAGCCCCGCTTTGGCTGTTTTTT
TRBD1 TRBJ2-7 - TRBV7-2 CASSLGGTGPEQYF TGTGCCAGCAGCTTAGGAGGGACAGGGCCCGAGCAGTACTTC
TRBD2 TRBJ2-7 - TRBV28 CASSLGGSGLAANTYEQYF TGTGCCAGCAGTTTGGGCGGCAGTGGACTAGCGGCCAACACCTACGAGCAGTACTTC
TRBD1 TRBJ2-7 - TRBV7-2 CASSQRTGGGEQYF TGTGCCAGCAGCCAGAGGACAGGGGGGGGCGAGCAGTACTTC
- TRBJ1-3 - TRBV9 CASGRQGNTIYF TGTGCCAGCGGGCGACAGGGAAACACCATATATTTT
- TRBJ2-1 - TRBV12-3/TRBV12-4 CASSFGSYNEQFF TGTGCCAGCAGTTTTGGCAGCTACAATGAGCAGTTCTTC
- TRBJ2-1 - TRBV25-1 CASSVRGAGGNEQFF TGTGCCAGCAGTGTACGGGGGGCTGGTGGAAATGAGCAGTTCTTC
TRBD1 TRBJ1-1 - TRBV30 CACHTGGPTFF TGTGCCTGCCACACAGGGGGCCCGACTTTCTTT
- TRBJ1-1 - TRBV3-1/TRBV3-2 CASSPSDRENTEAFF TGTGCCAGCAGCCCCTCGGACCGGGAGAACACTGAAGCTTTCTTT
TRBD2 TRBJ2-1 - TRBV7-2 CASSSGTIYNEQFF TGTGCCAGCAGCTCCGGGACTATATACAATGAGCAGTTCTTC
- TRBJ1-1 - TRBV6-5 CASKRGLTEAFF TGTGCCAGCAAGCGGGGGCTAACTGAAGCTTTCTTT
TRBD2 TRBJ2-5 - TRBV7-9 CASSLEAGGQETQYF TGTGCCAGCAGCTTAGAAGCGGGGGGCCAAGAGACCCAGTACTTC
TRBD2 TRBJ2-7 - TRBV2 CASSPVGQPGLAANSYEQYF TGTGCCAGCAGTCCGGTGGGACAGCCGGGACTAGCGGCTAACTCCTACGAGCAGTACTTC
TRBD2 TRBJ2-2 - TRBV30 CAWDPGTITGELFF TGTGCCTGGGACCCTGGGACTATCACCGGGGAGCTGTTTTTT
TRBD2 TRBJ2-7 - TRBV7-9 CASSLPGLESSYEQYF TGTGCCAGCAGCTTACCAGGACTAGAAAGCTCCTACGAGCAGTACTTC
TRBD2 TRBJ2-3 - TRBV30 CAWSVTGGLADTQYF TGTGCCTGGAGTGTAACGGGAGGATTGGCAGATACGCAGTATTTT
- TRBJ1-1 once TRBV6-2/TRBV6-3 CASSYGAGVINTEAFF TGTGCCAGCAGTTACGGCGCGGGGGTAATCAACACTGAAGCTTTCTTT
TRBD1 TRBJ2-1 - TRBV7-3 CASSPTYRGNEQFF TGTGCCAGCAGCCCTACATACAGGGGGAATGAGCAGTTCTTC
TRBD1 TRBJ2-2 - TRBV30 CAWSVNRGAGELFF TGTGCCTGGAGTGTAAACAGGGGGGCCGGGGAGCTGTTTTTT
- TRBJ2-2 - TRBV7-9 CASSNSGQNTGELFF TGTGCCAGCAGCAATAGCGGCCAGAACACCGGGGAGCTGTTTTTT
- TRBJ2-1 - TRBV11-2 CASSLDVGVAGRDEQFF TGTGCCAGCAGCTTAGATGTAGGAGTTGCTGGCCGCGATGAGCAGTTCTTC
- TRBJ2-7 - TRBV11-2 CASSLDGRSPYEQYF TGTGCCAGCAGCTTAGACGGGAGATCCCCCTACGAGCAGTACTTC
TRBD1 TRBJ2-5 - TRBV7-9 CASSLLRGQGARGETQYF TGTGCCAGCAGCCTCCTTAGAGGACAGGGGGCGCGTGGAGAGACCCAGTACTTC
TRBD2 TRBJ2-1 - TRBV6-5 CASSYSMFSGSGEQFF TGTGCCAGCAGTTACTCGATGTTTAGCGGGAGCGGTGAGCAGTTCTTC